This T cell receptor (beta chain) is drawn from a study of CD4 T cells in relation to SARS-CoV-2 and coronaviruses (TCRdb year 2021). The study in broad terms: The ViraFEST assay cultured PBMCs with antigen for 10 days, then sequenced TCR beta CDR3s to find antigen-specific clonal expansions. Across all 12 patients in the convalescent cohort, the median age was almost 40 years, with a range of roughly 21 to 75 years. Among the roughly twelve convalescent patients, 8 males and 4 females were included, and two of the subjects were Hispanic. HLA restriction was mapped for shared crossreactive spike epitopes using patient-derived lymphoblastoid cell lines. The study assessed, at the TCR clonotype level, memory CD4+ T cell crossreactivity between SARS-CoV-2 and common cold coronavirus spike proteins. Samples from three pre-COVID donors and the naive versus memory experiments were sequenced with the Adaptive Biotechnologies TCR-sequencing kit; other data were Illumina-based. A different, Illumina-based TCR-beta assay was used to sequence expansion assays from other donors in the study.

Survey-level immunoSEQ TCR-beta sequencing was performed on DNA from CEF-cultured naive and memory CD4+ T cells. The study's processing was this. During preprocessing, nonproductive sequences were removed, along with CDR3s that did not begin with C, did not end with F or W, or were shorter than 7 amino acids. The MANAFEST web app was used to call antigen-specific clonotypes on the basis of expansion compared with the reference and with other culture wells. A clone was considered positive if significant expansion relative to the reference culture was observed in 2 of 3 replicate wells at an FDR below 0.05. To be called positive, a clone also had to show significant expansion compared with every other tandem well and an odds ratio greater than 5. Cultured and uncultured naive and memory CD4+ repertoires were searched for previously identified spike- and CEF-reactive CDR3s. CDR3 homology was measured as pairwise Levenshtein distance, computed with the stringdist R package after trimming three terminal residues from each end. TCRdb took over this immuneACCESS table, retaining in-frame rearrangements with V and J assigned. Such tables are incomplete; in checked studies, under half of the missing clones stem from an unresolved V gene, and the remainder is unexplained. D and trimming were read from the DNA, whereas the V and J calls and clone size are those reported in that table. This sample comprises approximately 40,000 clones, about three quarters of them detected only once. Over 2.5% of the sample is in the top ten clones.

Counted from cysteine to phenylalanine, this CDR3 has 15 amino acids. The read is trimmed to its CDR3 DNA, 45 bases read in frame from base 1. CDR1 LGHNA and CDR2 YSLEER are derived from the germline V gene. V is clipped by 2 bases and J by 4 bases, and the sequence between their germline boundaries is 13 bases long. Points the paper makes about the study in general: Small numbers of patients and of tested TCRs limited the study. Crossreactivity analysis was centred on spike protein, so crossreactivity against other viral proteins was not assessed. Naive versus memory sequencing indicated the assay detects memory recall responses rather than primary responses primed during culture. Significantly weaker SARS-CoV-2-driven expansion was shown by crossreactive clones than by monoreactive clones, consistent with antigenic imprinting. Roughly 65% of donors had memory CD4+ clonotypes that crossrecognized SARS-CoV-2 and at least one common cold coronavirus spike. Because no donor provided both pre-pandemic and post-infection samples, tracing the source of pre-existing responses was limited.

Naive and memory CD4+ T cells were separated from cryopreserved PBMCs by CD4 enrichment followed by EasySep naive CD4+ T cell enrichment. For about eleven days, sorted naive or memory CD4+ T cells (more than 90,000) were cultured at a 1:1 ratio with T cell-depleted PBMCs and CEF peptides. In general, triplicate replicate wells were used for every peptide culture condition. PBMCs were isolated from leukapheresis product or whole blood by Ficoll-Paque PLUS gradient centrifugation. PBMCs were either used fresh in the expansion assay or cryopreserved at -140 degrees C. The QIAamp Micro DNA Kit was used to extract genomic DNA from the CD4+ T cells. A remark on this clone: Its binding antigen is unknown. Base qualities are not at hand, and no much larger clone is one base apart.

Sequenced input: memory CD4+ T cells from PBMCs, cultured in vitro. Sample cell subset or site, as interpreted from the label and publication: memory (non-naive) CD4+ T cells. Recombination joined TRBV4-3 with TRBJ2-3; the D gene cannot be resolved reliably. The sequence was collected from an adult with COVID-19. The base sequence is TGCGCCAGCAGCCAACAAAAATACCTGCCAGATACGCAGTATTTT. Its translation is CASSQQKYLPDTQYF.